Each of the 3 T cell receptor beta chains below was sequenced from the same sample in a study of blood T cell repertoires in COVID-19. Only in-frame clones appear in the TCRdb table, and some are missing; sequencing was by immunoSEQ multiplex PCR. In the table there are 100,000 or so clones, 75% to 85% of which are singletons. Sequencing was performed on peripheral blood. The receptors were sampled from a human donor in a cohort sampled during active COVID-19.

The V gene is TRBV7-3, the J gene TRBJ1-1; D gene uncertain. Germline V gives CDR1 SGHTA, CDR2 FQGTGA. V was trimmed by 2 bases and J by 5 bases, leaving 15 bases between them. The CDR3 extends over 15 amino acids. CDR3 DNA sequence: TGTGCCAGCAGCTTACTGGCGGGGATGGCGACTGAAGCTTTCTTT. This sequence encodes CASSLLAGMATEAFF.

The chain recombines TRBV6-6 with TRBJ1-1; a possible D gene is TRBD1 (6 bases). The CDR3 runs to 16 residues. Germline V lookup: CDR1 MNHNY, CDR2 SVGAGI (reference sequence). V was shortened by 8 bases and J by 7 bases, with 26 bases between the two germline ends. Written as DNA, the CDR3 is TGTGCCAGCTTCAAGGGGGTGGGGGTTAGTCGCCTTGAAGCTTTCTTT. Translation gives CASFKGVGVSRLEAFF.

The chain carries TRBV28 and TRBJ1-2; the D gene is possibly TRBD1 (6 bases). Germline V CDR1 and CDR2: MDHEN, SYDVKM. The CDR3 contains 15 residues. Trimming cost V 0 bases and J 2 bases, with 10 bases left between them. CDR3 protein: CASSLWRGGNYGYTF. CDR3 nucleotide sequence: TGTGCCAGCAGTTTATGGAGGGGGGGGAACTATGGCTACACCTTC.